A selection of T cell receptor beta chains follows, all from one sample in a study of T cell responses to AZD1222 COVID-19 vaccine. The assay was immunoSEQ multiplex PCR, and TCRdb's table has in-frame clones only and misses some. The repertoire holds over 120,000 clones, 90% to 95% seen once, with approximately 12% in the top ten. The sequencing used peripheral blood, collected after recovery from COVID-19. These TCRs come from an adult who had recovered from COVID-19. CDR3s include the opening cysteine and the closing phenylalanine or tryptophan. A D gene is named only where the DNA matches it firmly. Clone size is stated in some rows and not others, as once, few, many or a class when expanded.

-	TRBJ1-1	TRBV5-1	-	CASSLRLPGGTEAFF	TGCGCCAGCAGCTTGAGATTACCCGGGGGCACTGAAGCTTTCTTT
TRBD1	TRBJ1-2	TRBV24-1	-	CATSDWGTGSDGYTF	TGTGCCACCAGTGATTGGGGGACAGGGAGCGATGGCTACACCTTC
-	TRBJ2-5	TRBV6-5	-	CASQEGPVQETQYF	TGTGCCAGCCAAGAGGGTCCCGTCCAAGAGACCCAGTACTTC
-	TRBJ2-7	TRBV29-1	-	CSVSGWEYSYEQYF	TGCAGCGTTTCCGGGTGGGAATACTCCTACGAGCAGTACTTC
-	TRBJ2-5	TRBV5-1	-	CASSSQETQYF	TGCGCCAGCAGCTCACAAGAGACCCAGTACTTC
-	TRBJ2-2	TRBV19	-	CASSWLAGELFF	TGTGCCAGTAGTTGGCTCGCCGGGGAGCTGTTTTTT
TRBD1	TRBJ2-7	TRBV14	-	CASSQDKWRGQGAHEQYF	TGTGCCAGCAGCCAAGATAAGTGGAGAGGACAGGGGGCTCACGAGCAGTACTTC
-	TRBJ1-1	TRBV5-1	-	CASSLAVNTEAFF	TGCGCCAGCAGCTTGGCGGTGAACACTGAAGCTTTCTTT
-	TRBJ2-1	TRBV3-1/TRBV3-2	-	CASSQVAGRYEQFF	TGTGCCAGCAGCCAAGTCGCGGGGAGGTATGAGCAGTTCTTC
-	TRBJ2-1	TRBV28	-	CASSPPGQYNEQFF	TGTGCCAGCAGTCCTCCGGGACAATACAATGAGCAGTTCTTC
-	TRBJ2-7	TRBV28	-	CASRLTGTYEQYF	TGTGCCAGCAGATTAACAGGGACCTACGAGCAGTACTTC
TRBD2	TRBJ2-1	TRBV19	-	CASSRPEGLAVF	TGTGCCAGTAGTAGGCCGGAGGGACTAGCGGTCTTC
-	TRBJ2-7	TRBV29-1	-	CSARGGENYEQYF	TGCAGCGCCCGAGGAGGGGAGAACTACGAGCAGTACTTC
-	TRBJ1-3	TRBV19	-	CASSSGNSGNTIYF	TGTGCCAGTAGTTCGGGGAACTCTGGAAACACCATATATTTT
-	TRBJ2-7	TRBV5-1	once	CASSLGGSRSSYEQYF	TGCGCCAGCAGCTTGGGGGGCAGCCGAAGCTCCTACGAGCAGTACTTC
-	TRBJ1-2	TRBV3-1/TRBV3-2	-	CASSQDQNRNYGYTF	TGTGCCAGCAGCCAAGATCAGAACAGAAACTATGGCTACACCTTC
-	TRBJ2-7	TRBV27	once	CASSPPGFYEQYF	TGTGCCAGCAGTCCACCGGGTTTCTACGAGCAGTACTTC
-	TRBJ1-3	TRBV4-1	-	CASSPPGLPGNTIYF	TGCGCCAGCAGCCCCCCGGGGCTTCCTGGAAACACCATATATTTT
-	TRBJ2-7	TRBV29-1	-	CSVRGSYEQYF	TGCAGCGTTCGGGGATCCTACGAGCAGTACTTC
TRBD1	TRBJ2-7	TRBV4-1	once	CASSQGGQGRDEQYF	TGCGCCAGCAGCCAAGGTGGACAGGGCAGGGACGAGCAGTACTTC
TRBD1	TRBJ1-2	TRBV7-9	-	CASSFGDRVDGYTF	TGTGCCAGCAGCTTTGGGGACAGGGTAGATGGCTACACCTTC
TRBD1	TRBJ1-2	TRBV27	-	CASTDDPTGQFYGYTF	TGTGCCAGCACCGATGACCCCACGGGACAGTTCTATGGCTACACCTTC
TRBD1	TRBJ2-3	TRBV10-3	-	CAIGGQDTQYF	TGTGCCATCGGGGGACAGGATACGCAGTATTTT
TRBD2	TRBJ2-7	TRBV18	-	CASSRIGTSPHEQYF	TGTGCCAGCTCACGAATAGGGACTAGTCCCCACGAGCAGTACTTC
TRBD1	TRBJ1-1	TRBV9	once	CASSLGIGTGRTF	TGTGCCAGCAGCCTAGGTATAGGGACAGGGAGAACGTTT
-	TRBJ2-2	TRBV5-5	once	CASSLRKTENTGELFF	TGTGCCAGCAGCTTGAGGAAAACGGAGAACACCGGGGAGCTGTTTTTT
TRBD1	TRBJ2-6	TRBV5-1	-	CASERGQIGSGANVLTF	TGCGCCAGCGAGAGGGGACAGATCGGCTCTGGGGCCAACGTCCTGACTTTC
TRBD1	TRBJ1-1	TRBV6-5	-	CASRDRVNTEAFF	TGTGCCAGCAGGGACAGGGTGAACACTGAAGCTTTCTTT
TRBD2	TRBJ2-1	TRBV3-1/TRBV3-2	-	CASSQRTSGSANEQFF	TGTGCCAGCAGCCAGAGGACTAGCGGGAGTGCAAATGAGCAGTTCTTC
-	TRBJ1-1	TRBV6-5	-	CASSWFGEHTEAFF	TGTGCCAGCAGTTGGTTTGGAGAACACACTGAAGCTTTCTTT
-	TRBJ2-5	TRBV6-1	-	CASSEGGIRQETQYF	TGTGCCAGCAGTGAAGGTGGGATAAGGCAAGAGACCCAGTACTTC
-	TRBJ1-6	TRBV7-2	once	CASSLGGGGDNSPLHF	TGTGCCAGCAGCTTAGGAGGGGGAGGGGATAATTCACCCCTCCACTTT
-	TRBJ1-2	TRBV10-3	-	CAIKPDNYGYTF	TGTGCCATCAAACCTGATAACTATGGCTACACCTTC
-	TRBJ1-3	TRBV29-1	-	CSVLPGSSGNTIYF	TGCAGCGTACTTCCCGGGTCCTCTGGAAACACCATATATTTT
-	TRBJ1-1	TRBV6-5	-	CASSLQVSNTEAFF	TGTGCCAGCAGCTTACAGGTGTCAAACACTGAAGCTTTCTTT
-	TRBJ2-7	TRBV7-2	-	CASSLSPRAVSYEQYF	TGTGCCAGCAGCTTATCCCCCCGGGCGGTCTCCTACGAGCAGTACTTC
-	TRBJ2-7	TRBV14	-	CASSQAREQYF	TGTGCCAGCAGCCAAGCGCGCGAGCAGTACTTC
-	TRBJ1-5	TRBV2	few	CASSNQGSPNQPQHF	TGTGCCAGCAGTAACCAGGGATCTCCCAATCAGCCCCAGCATTTT
TRBD1	TRBJ1-6	TRBV6-5	-	CASSYDRGDNSPLHF	TGTGCCAGCAGTTACGACAGGGGGGATAATTCACCCCTCCACTTT
-	TRBJ1-6	TRBV5-1	-	CASAESSYNSPLHF	TGCGCCAGCGCAGAGAGTTCCTATAATTCACCCCTCCACTTT
TRBD1	TRBJ2-7	TRBV18	-	CASSPNPGTGAGEQYF	TGTGCCAGCTCACCCAACCCAGGGACAGGGGCGGGCGAGCAGTACTTC
-	TRBJ2-7	TRBV9	-	CASSVNVLVDEQYF	TGTGCCAGCAGCGTAAACGTCCTAGTCGACGAGCAGTACTTC
TRBD2	TRBJ2-5	TRBV3-1/TRBV3-2	few	CASSLPGVAGEETQYF	TGTGCCAGCAGCCTCCCCGGGGTAGCGGGAGAGGAGACCCAGTACTTC
-	TRBJ1-4	TRBV19	-	CASSRRGIEKLFF	TGTGCCAGTAGTAGGCGCGGGATTGAAAAACTGTTTTTT
-	TRBJ2-3	TRBV5-8	-	CASSQPVDTQYF	TGTGCCAGCAGCCAACCGGTAGATACGCAGTATTTT
-	TRBJ2-1	TRBV19	-	CASRPDPLAKYNEQFF	TGTGCCAGTAGACCCGACCCCCTAGCGAAGTACAATGAGCAGTTCTTC
-	TRBJ2-1	TRBV30	-	CAWRPGFLDVQFF	TGTGCCTGGAGACCCGGGTTCCTAGATGTGCAGTTCTTC
TRBD2	TRBJ2-2	TRBV9	-	CASSSVAGGYTGELFF	TGTGCCAGCAGCTCAGTAGCGGGAGGGTATACCGGGGAGCTGTTTTTT
-	TRBJ2-4	TRBV6-1	-	CASSDREGKNIQYF	TGTGCCAGCAGTGACAGGGAAGGCAAAAACATTCAGTACTTC
TRBD1	TRBJ1-3	TRBV30	-	CAWSPNRGPGNTIYF	TGTGCCTGGAGCCCGAACAGGGGACCTGGAAACACCATATATTTT
TRBD2	TRBJ2-1	TRBV11-2	-	CASSLLAARGEQFF	TGTGCCAGCAGCTTACTAGCGGCCCGTGGTGAGCAGTTCTTC
TRBD1	TRBJ2-7	TRBV2	-	CASSGQGFEYEQYF	TGTGCCAGCAGTGGACAGGGCTTCGAGTACGAGCAGTACTTC
TRBD1	TRBJ2-2	TRBV29-1	-	CSVVSGTGGLTGELFF	TGCAGCGTCGTTTCGGGGACAGGGGGCCTCACCGGGGAGCTGTTTTTT
TRBD2	TRBJ2-7	TRBV28	-	CASRKGGLAGVRGQYF	TGTGCCAGCAGAAAGGGCGGGCTAGCGGGAGTTCGGGGGCAGTACTTC
-	TRBJ2-6	TRBV24-1	-	CATSDSSRGGSGANVLTF	TGTGCCACCAGTGATTCCTCGAGGGGTGGCTCTGGGGCCAACGTCCTGACTTTC
TRBD1	TRBJ1-2	TRBV4-2	-	CASSQDLRTGGTYGYTF	TGTGCCAGCAGCCAAGATTTAAGGACAGGGGGCACCTATGGCTACACCTTC
-	TRBJ2-2	TRBV5-1	-	CASSLDTGNTGELFF	TGCGCCAGCAGCTTGGATACAGGGAACACCGGGGAGCTGTTTTTT
TRBD1	TRBJ1-2	TRBV3-1/TRBV3-2	once	CASSHLRGLGYTF	TGTGCCAGCAGCCACCTCAGGGGGCTTGGCTACACCTTC
-	TRBJ2-7	TRBV5-1	-	CASSLDSHYEQYF	TGCGCCAGCAGTCTCGACAGCCACTACGAGCAGTACTTC